The 10 T cell receptor beta chains in this list originate from one sample, sequenced in a study of T-cell memory formation after mild COVID-19. One entry per CDR3 protein, called by TCRdb with MiXCR from the 5' RACE reads. The repertoire holds under 400,000 distinct CDR3 sequences, approximately 21% seen once, with roughly an eighth in the top ten. Sequenced input: PBMCs or a T cell subset sorted from them (not recorded which). These receptors all stem from an adult woman who had mild COVID-19 (a few samples of this study predate the infection). Cell type and time point are not known.

The V gene is TRBV21-1, the J gene TRBJ2-7; whether TRBD2, the table's D call, matches the DNA was not checked. TRBV21-1 is flagged as a pseudogene. The length of the CDR3 is 17 residues. The CDR3 nucleotides read TGTGCCAGCAGCAAAGGAAAAGTAGCGGGAGAAGTCAACGAGCAGTACTTC. Protein: CASSKGKVAGEVNEQYF.

The CDR3 nucleotides read TGTGCCAGCAGCTTAGGTTTGGAGTTGTACGAGCAGTACTTC. Its protein product is CASSLGLELYEQYF. The V call is TRBV7-2, the J call TRBJ2-7; no definite D call. V lost 1 base and J lost 4, with 11 bases in between. CDR3 length equals 14 residues. Per the germline V gene, CDR1 is SGHTA and CDR2 is FQGNSA.

In this sample, this clonotype turned up a few times. V and J are TRBV6-2 or TRBV6-3 and TRBJ2-1; 8 nucleotides match TRBD2. The CDR3 is 19 residues long. The germline CDR1 and CDR2 sequences are MNHEY and SVGEGT. With V trimmed by 6 bases and J by 0 bases, 16 bases remained unmatched. The CDR3 loop is CASSRGGIRFRPSYNEQFF. CDR3 sequence (DNA): TGTGCCAGCAGCCGGGGGGGAATTCGCTTTCGGCCCTCCTACAATGAGCAGTTCTTC.

This clonotype was counted many times. The CDR3 reads CASSPEGGLAGGPYNEQFF. CDR3 bases: TGCGCCAGCAGCCCCGAAGGGGGACTAGCGGGGGGGCCCTACAATGAGCAGTTCTTC. The rearrangement joins TRBV5-1 to TRBJ2-1; 16 nucleotides agree with TRBD2. Per germline, CDR1 SGHRS and CDR2 YFSETQ. The V gene end was trimmed by 4 bases and the J gene end by 2 bases; junction bases not matched to a gene: 9. The CDR3 totals 19 residues. The full variable domain, completed using reference TRBV5-1 and TRBJ2-1, is KAGVTQTPRYLIKTRGQQVTLSCSPISGHRSVSWYQQTPGQGLQFLFEYFSETQRNKGNFPGRFSGRQFSNSRSEMNVSTLELGDSALYLCASSPEGGLAGGPYNEQFFGPGTRLTVL.

This clonotype was recorded a few times. This chain connects TRBV5-1 to TRBJ1-3, with D possibly being TRBD1 (6 bases). CDR3 length: 14 amino acids. The V gene lost 4 bases and the J gene lost 2 bases, with 10 bases spanning the gap. Germline V gene lookup returns CDR1 SGHRS and CDR2 YFSETQ. The CDR3 bases are TGCGCCAGCAGCCGGACAGCTACTGGAAACACCATATATTTT. It translates to CASSRTATGNTIYF.

This clonotype came up a few times. This rearrangement joins TRBV6-1 to TRBJ1-5; TRBD1 is a possible D gene (5 bases). The CDR3 runs to 16 residues. The germline V gene encodes CDR1 MNHNS and CDR2 SASEGT. The V gene lost 4 bases and the J gene lost 0 bases, with 13 bases spanning the gap. The CDR3 DNA follows: TGTGCCAGCAGTGGGGCCGGGGCTTATAGCAATCAGCCCCAGCATTTT. This sequence encodes CASSGAGAYSNQPQHF.

This chain links TRBV12-3 or TRBV12-4 with TRBJ1-6; no clear D gene. The length of the CDR3 is 15 residues. V was shortened by 5 bases and J by 7 bases, with 15 bases between the two germline ends. The DNA for the CDR3 is TGTGCCAGCAGTGGCAGTGGACCGCGGAATTCACCCCTCCACTTT. Amino acid sequence: CASSGSGPRNSPLHF.

The chain has TRBV5-8 and TRBJ1-1, with D uncertain. Germline CDR1 reads SGHTS; CDR2 reads YDEGEE. The V end was cut by 0 bases, the J end by 10 bases, with 13 bases between. The CDR3 consists of 13 residues. This CDR3 is CASSLGPSFGAFF. The CDR3 region has the DNA TGTGCCAGCAGCTTGGGACCATCGTTCGGAGCTTTCTTT.

The CDR3 DNA is TGTGCCAGCAGTGGGACTAGCGGGAGAGGTGAGCAGTTCTTC. Translated: CASSGTSGRGEQFF. This chain links TRBV6-6 with TRBJ2-1; 14 nucleotides align to TRBD2. Germline V gene lookup returns CDR1 MNHNY and CDR2 SVGAGI (reference sequence). There are 14 residues in the CDR3. V was clipped by 5 bases and J by 9 bases; unmatched bases: 3.

The chain uses TRBV12-3 or TRBV12-4 and TRBJ2-3; either TRBD1 or TRBD2 may supply D (5 bases each). Trimming stripped 4 bases from V and 12 bases from J, with 20 bases between. The CDR3 spans 14 residues. In DNA, the CDR3 is TGTGCCAGCAGTTCCGTGATCCGGGACGTCAGACAGTATTTT. Translation: CASSSVIRDVRQYF.